The present entry profiles one T cell receptor beta chain with its context. Its antigen is still unknown. Sequencing used immunoSEQ multiplex PCR; TCRdb keeps in-frame clones, though not all of them. The sample has some 16,000 clones, roughly 50% seen once. The CDR3 has 13 amino acids. The V gene lost 0 bases and the J gene lost 7 bases, with 7 bases spanning the gap. Germline V gene sequence: CDR1 MNHEY, CDR2 SVGAGI. The entry originates in a study of radiation and T cells in renal cell carcinoma. The study, taken as a whole, reports: From baseline, blood top tumor clonotypes peaked at 2 weeks post-radiation.

Treatment meaning: 15 Gy SBRT to primary tumor, nephrectomy 4 weeks later. This specimen was tumor tissue, taken from a patient whose treatment included radiotherapy and nephrectomy. The sequence was obtained from an older woman with renal cell carcinoma. This chain uses TRBV6-5 with TRBJ2-1; TRBD2 might be the D (5 bases). CDR3 amino acids: CASSYSERNEQFF. The CDR3 bases are TGTGCCAGCAGTTACTCGGAGCGGAATGAGCAGTTCTTC.